Listed below are T cell receptor beta chains from one sample, sequenced in a study of OX40 agonist ivuxolimab in advanced cancers. The protocol was immunoSEQ multiplex PCR, while the TCRdb copy is restricted to in-frame clones and leaves out a portion. Of around 69,000 clones listed, approximately 82% are singletons. The source was CD4+ or CD8+ T cells sorted from blood, collected in a trial of the OX40 agonist ivuxolimab. The receptors were gathered from an adult with an advanced solid tumor such as melanoma, head and neck, liver or kidney cancer. Both conserved end residues are part of each CDR3. The D gene is left open where the match is weak. Expanded clones get a size class; other rows say once, few or many, or leave the size out.

-	TRBV11-2	-	TRBJ1-1	TGTGCCAGCAGCTACGCCCCCCCGGATAGCCTAATGAACACTGAAGCTTTCTTT	CASSYAPPDSLMNTEAFF
-	TRBV5-6	-	TRBJ1-1	TGTGCCAGCAGCCCAATAGGGACATCGAACACTGAAGCTTTCTTT	CASSPIGTSNTEAFF
-	TRBV7-9	-	TRBJ2-7	TGTGCCAGCAGCTTAATCGGCCCCTCGGCCGAGCAGTACTTC	CASSLIGPSAEQYF
TRBD2	TRBV7-2	-	TRBJ2-1	TGTGCCAGCAGCTTAGCCGCTGGGACTAGCCCAAGAGAGCAGTTCTTC	CASSLAAGTSPREQFF
-	TRBV18	-	TRBJ1-1	TGTGCCAGCTCACCACCGTCAATGAACACTGAAGCTTTCTTT	CASSPPSMNTEAFF
-	TRBV9	-	TRBJ2-2	TGTGCCAGCAGCGTAGACAGTGGTTCTAACACCGGGGAGCTGTTTTTT	CASSVDSGSNTGELFF
TRBD1	TRBV11-2	-	TRBJ1-6	TGTGCCAGCAGCTTAGGAGGACAGGGAAATTCACCCCTCCACTTT	CASSLGGQGNSPLHF
-	TRBV5-5	-	TRBJ2-2	TGTGCCAGCAGCCCTCGGTTGGGGAACACCGGGGAGCTGTTTTTT	CASSPRLGNTGELFF
TRBD1	TRBV28	-	TRBJ2-5	TGTGCCAGCAGTCCCCGACAGGGGACGTGGGAGACCCAGTACTTC	CASSPRQGTWETQYF
-	TRBV6-5	few	TRBJ2-2	TGTGCCAGCAGTTACTCGGGGGGGAACACCGGGGAGCTGTTTTTT	CASSYSGGNTGELFF
-	TRBV6-5	few	TRBJ2-7	TGTGCCAGTCAGCCCCGGGCCACTTATCCCGCGCAGTACTTC	CASQPRATYPAQYF
TRBD1	TRBV19	-	TRBJ2-4	TGTGCCAGTAGTTTAACCGGGACAGCCAAAAACATTCATTACTTC	CASSLTGTAKNIHYF
TRBD2	TRBV4-3	once	TRBJ2-5	TGCGCCAGCAGCCCGGGGACTAGCGGGACAGAGACCCAGTACTTC	CASSPGTSGTETQYF
TRBD1	TRBV29-1	-	TRBJ2-3	TGCAGCGTTGCACAGGGGGCCGTCACAGATACGCAGTATTTT	CSVAQGAVTDTQYF
TRBD2	TRBV5-1	-	TRBJ2-7	TGCGCCAGCAGCTCGGGACTAGCAGACTACGAGCAGTACTTC	CASSSGLADYEQYF
TRBD1	TRBV7-2	-	TRBJ1-5	TGTGCCAGCACCTCGGGACAGGGGCCGCCCCAGCATTTT	CASTSGQGPPQHF
TRBD1	TRBV7-2	-	TRBJ2-5	TGTGCCAGCAGAGAAAACAGGGGGCATGGGGAGACCCAGTACTTC	CASRENRGHGETQYF
TRBD2	TRBV5-1	-	TRBJ2-5	TGCGCCAGCAGCTTAGGCTCTAGCGGCCAAGAGACCCAGTACTTC	CASSLGSSGQETQYF
-	TRBV5-6	-	TRBJ1-1	TGTGCCAGCAGCGACCCGAACACTGAAGCTTTCTTT	CASSDPNTEAFF
-	TRBV6-5	-	TRBJ2-5	TGTGCCAGCAGTTACTCGATTGGGCAAGAGACCCAGTACTTC	CASSYSIGQETQYF
-	TRBV6-6	few	TRBJ2-3	TGTGCCAGCAGAGAAAGGGTTAGCACAGATACGCAGTATTTT	CASRERVSTDTQYF
TRBD1	TRBV5-1	-	TRBJ2-5	TGCGCCAGCACCAATGGACAGGGCTACCAAGAGACCCAGTACTTC	CASTNGQGYQETQYF
TRBD2	TRBV28	-	TRBJ2-5	TGTGCCAGCAGTTTAGTACCAGCGGGGTACCAAGAGACCCAGTACTTC	CASSLVPAGYQETQYF
-	TRBV19	-	TRBJ2-3	TGTGCCAGTAGCGAACGGAGGTCGGGCACAGATACGCAGTATTTT	CASSERRSGTDTQYF
-	TRBV5-6	few	TRBJ1-1	TGTGCCAGCAGCTTTCCCGAAGCAGGGAAAGCTTTCTTT	CASSFPEAGKAFF
TRBD2	TRBV10-3	-	TRBJ2-4	TGTGCCAGCGGGAGAGGCAAAAACATTCAGTACTTC	CASGRGKNIQYF
TRBD2	TRBV9	few	TRBJ2-3	TGTGCCAGCAGCGTAGATGCTAGCGGGACGGGGGATACGCAGTATTTT	CASSVDASGTGDTQYF
-	TRBV9	-	TRBJ2-1	TGTGCCAGCAGCGTTGTTGGGGAGGACTACAATGAGCAGTTCTTC	CASSVVGEDYNEQFF
-	TRBV7-8	medium-sized	TRBJ2-5	TGTGCCAGCAGCCCCCGGCGGACTAAAGAGACCCAGTACTTC	CASSPRRTKETQYF
TRBD2	TRBV5-1	-	TRBJ2-7	TGCGCCAGCAGCTTCGGGACTAGCGGGACCTCCTACGAGCAGTACTTC	CASSFGTSGTSYEQYF
TRBD1	TRBV4-1	few	TRBJ1-2	TGCGCCAGCAGCCAGGCCGGGACAGGGTATGGCTACACCTTC	CASSQAGTGYGYTF
-	TRBV9	-	TRBJ2-1	TGTGCCAGCAGCCCATCCTTAGCCTACTACAATGAGCAGTTCTTC	CASSPSLAYYNEQFF
TRBD1	TRBV28	-	TRBJ1-2	TGTGCCAGCAGGCTATTGACAGGGGGGAATGGCTACACCTTC	CASRLLTGGNGYTF
TRBD2	TRBV4-1	-	TRBJ2-7	TGCGCCAGCAGCCAAGAGTGGACTAGCGAGTCCTACGAGCAGTACTTC	CASSQEWTSESYEQYF
-	TRBV6-6	few	TRBJ1-2	TGTGCCAGCAGCTTAACGGGGAGGGGCTACACCTTC	CASSLTGRGYTF
-	TRBV7-9	-	TRBJ2-7	TGTGCCAGCAGCCCGCGGACAGAGTCCTACGAGCAGTACTTC	CASSPRTESYEQYF
TRBD2	TRBV5-1	-	TRBJ2-3	TGCGCCAGCAGCTCCGATTTTGGTAGCGGGATGACAGATACGCAGTATTTT	CASSSDFGSGMTDTQYF
-	TRBV7-7	-	TRBJ2-1	TGTGCTAGCAGCTCGGGTATCGGTGAGCAGTTCTTC	CASSSGIGEQFF
-	TRBV7-8	-	TRBJ1-5	TGTGCCAGCAGCCAAACCTTGGGCAATCAGCCCCAGCATTTT	CASSQTLGNQPQHF
-	TRBV28	-	TRBJ2-5	TGTGCCAGCAGTTTCGCGGACCAAGAGACCCAGTACTTC	CASSFADQETQYF
-	TRBV19	-	TRBJ1-3	TGTGCCAGTAGGGGTGGCTCTGGAAACACCATATATTTT	CASRGGSGNTIYF